This TCR beta chain was sequenced in a study of cytomegalovirus exposure and HLA in healthy donors. CDR1 SGHTA and CDR2 FQGTGA come from the germline V gene. Trimming stripped 4 bases from V and 6 bases from J, with 19 bases between. The CDR3 length is 15 residues. With regard to this clone: Its antigen remains unidentified.

Study-wide results and caveats: Later, an analysis found that TCR clusters from the first cohort tended to co-occur in the 120 validation repertoires. TCR beta chains numbering roughly 150 were designated cytomegalovirus-associated.

Sequencing used immunoSEQ multiplex PCR; TCRdb keeps in-frame clones, though not all of them. The sample gives more than 150,000 clones, approximately 80% of which show up once; roughly 7% is in the top ten. This sequence was found in a man aged 18 to 29 in good health and CMV-seropositive. The chain has TRBV7-3 and TRBJ2-7; unclear D gene. Sequenced material: PBMCs. The CDR3 coding sequence is TGTGCCAGCAGCTCCACCCAGCAACCCTGGGCCGAGCAGTACTTC. Translation gives CASSSTQQPWAEQYF.